Sequencing of this T cell receptor (beta chain) was carried out in a study of cytotoxic CD8 clonotypes in ibrutinib-treated CLL. Study-level information: Overall, about 25 responses were partial and 2 complete; following median about 68 months, 14 patients stayed remitted and about twelve progressed. An average of around 260,000 productive templates and 80,000 to 100,000 productive rearrangements was obtained per sample.

The CDR3 spans 13 residues. Per the germline V gene, CDR1 is KGHSH and CDR2 is LQKENI. V lost 3 bases, J lost 8 bases, and 11 bases lay in between. This clone was recorded only once. The antigen is not known. Sequenced by immunoSEQ multiplex PCR; TCRdb stores in-frame clones only, minus some. The sample has tens of thousands of clones, under 70% seen once. Study results and limitations: Sustained-remission patients were sampled at different times than progressing patients were. Upon ibrutinib response clonality rose, and upon progression it fell back toward baseline.

This sequence originates from a human donor with chronic lymphocytic leukemia. The V and J genes are TRBV18 and TRBJ2-1; D uncertain. The input for sequencing was PBMCs, taken after 12 months of ibrutinib treatment. CDR3 DNA: TGTGCCAGCTCACCGTCGGTGTTCGATGAGCAGTTCTTC. Protein sequence: CASSPSVFDEQFF.